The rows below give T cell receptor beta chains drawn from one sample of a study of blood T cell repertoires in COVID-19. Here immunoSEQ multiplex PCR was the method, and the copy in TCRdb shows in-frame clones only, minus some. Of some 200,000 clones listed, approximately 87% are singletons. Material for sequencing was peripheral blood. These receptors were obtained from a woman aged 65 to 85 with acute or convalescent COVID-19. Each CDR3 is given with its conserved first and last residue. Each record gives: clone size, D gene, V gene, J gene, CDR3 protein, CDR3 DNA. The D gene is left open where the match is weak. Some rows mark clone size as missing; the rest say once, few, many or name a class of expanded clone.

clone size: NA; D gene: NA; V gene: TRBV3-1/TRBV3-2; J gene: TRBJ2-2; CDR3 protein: CASSQGLGRSAGKLFF; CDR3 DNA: TGTGCCAGCAGCCAAGGTTTGGGCAGGTCGGCCGGGAAGCTGTTTTTT
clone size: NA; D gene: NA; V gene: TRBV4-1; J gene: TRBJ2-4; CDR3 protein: CASSQATKNIQYF; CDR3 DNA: TGCGCCAGCAGCCAGGCAACCAAAAACATTCAGTACTTC
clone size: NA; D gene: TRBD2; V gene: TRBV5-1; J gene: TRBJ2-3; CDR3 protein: CASSLAWTSGGMDDTQYF; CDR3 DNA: TGCGCCAGCAGCTTGGCCTGGACTAGCGGGGGGATGGACGATACGCAGTATTTT
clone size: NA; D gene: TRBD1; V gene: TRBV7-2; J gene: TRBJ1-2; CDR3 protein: CASSLGTGGAYGYTF; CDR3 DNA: TGTGCCAGCAGCCTTGGGACAGGGGGCGCCTATGGCTACACCTTC
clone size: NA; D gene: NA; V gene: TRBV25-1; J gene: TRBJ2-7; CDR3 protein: CASHSSFSYEQYF; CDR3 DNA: TGTGCCAGCCACAGCAGCTTCTCCTACGAGCAGTACTTC
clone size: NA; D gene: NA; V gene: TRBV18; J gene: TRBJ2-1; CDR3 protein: CASSPDRNEQFF; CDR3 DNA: TGTGCCAGCTCCCCCGACAGAAATGAGCAGTTCTTC
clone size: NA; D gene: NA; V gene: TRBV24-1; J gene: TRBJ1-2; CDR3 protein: CATSDPRQGAQHGYTF; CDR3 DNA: TGTGCCACCAGTGATCCCCGCCAAGGGGCGCAACATGGCTACACCTTC
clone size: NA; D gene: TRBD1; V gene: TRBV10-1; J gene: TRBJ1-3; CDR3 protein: CASRPGQGTGNTIYF; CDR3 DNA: TGCGCCAGCAGACCGGGACAGGGGACTGGAAACACCATATATTTT
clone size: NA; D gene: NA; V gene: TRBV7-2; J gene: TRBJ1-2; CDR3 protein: CASSLATAAGRYGYTF; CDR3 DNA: TGTGCCAGCAGCTTAGCCACAGCAGCCGGGAGGTATGGCTACACCTTC
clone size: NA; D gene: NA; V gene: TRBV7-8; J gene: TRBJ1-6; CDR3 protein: CASSLGGDSPLHF; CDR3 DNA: TGTGCCAGCAGCCTTGGGGGGGATTCACCCCTCCACTTT
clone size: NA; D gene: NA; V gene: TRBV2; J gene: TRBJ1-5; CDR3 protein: CASSSPGQYSNQPQHF; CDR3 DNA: TGTGCCAGCAGCTCACCTGGACAATATAGCAATCAGCCCCAGCATTTT
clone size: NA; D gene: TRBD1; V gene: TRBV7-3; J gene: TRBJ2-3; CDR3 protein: CASSPRQGAPDTQYF; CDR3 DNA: TGTGCCAGCAGCCCCCGACAGGGAGCCCCAGATACGCAGTATTTT
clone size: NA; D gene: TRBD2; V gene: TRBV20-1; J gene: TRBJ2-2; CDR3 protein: CSASYLPGLAGGANTGELFF; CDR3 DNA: TGCAGTGCTAGTTACCTCCCGGGACTAGCGGGGGGGGCGAACACCGGGGAGCTGTTTTTT
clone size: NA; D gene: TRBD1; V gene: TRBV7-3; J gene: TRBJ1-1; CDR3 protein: CASSLGQANTEAFF; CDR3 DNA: TGTGCCAGCAGCTTAGGACAGGCTAACACTGAAGCTTTCTTT
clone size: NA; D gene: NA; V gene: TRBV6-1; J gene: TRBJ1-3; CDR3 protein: CASSEARSLRGNTIYF; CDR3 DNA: TGTGCCAGCAGTGAAGCGCGGTCCCTCCGGGGAAACACCATATATTTT
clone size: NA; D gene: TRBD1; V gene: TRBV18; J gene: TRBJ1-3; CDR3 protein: CASSPTTAWTGRESGNTIYF; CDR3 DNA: TGTGCCAGCTCACCGACGACGGCTTGGACAGGGCGTGAGAGTGGAAACACCATATATTTT
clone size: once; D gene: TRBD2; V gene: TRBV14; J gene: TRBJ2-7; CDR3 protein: CASSQVRTSGSYEQYF; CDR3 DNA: TGTGCCAGCAGCCAAGTAAGGACTAGCGGCTCCTACGAGCAGTACTTC
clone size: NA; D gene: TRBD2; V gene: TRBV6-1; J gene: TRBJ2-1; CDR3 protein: CASSDPSGEGYNEQFF; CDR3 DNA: TGTGCCAGCAGTGACCCTAGCGGGGAAGGATACAATGAGCAGTTCTTC
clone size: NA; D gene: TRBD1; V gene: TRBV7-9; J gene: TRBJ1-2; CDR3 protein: CASSSWTGGNYGYTF; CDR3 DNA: TGTGCCAGCAGCTCTTGGACAGGGGGTAACTATGGCTACACCTTC
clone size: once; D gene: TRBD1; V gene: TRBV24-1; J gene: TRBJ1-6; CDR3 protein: CATSEGTVGSPLHF; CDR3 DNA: TGTGCCACCAGTGAAGGGACAGTGGGGTCACCCCTCCACTTT
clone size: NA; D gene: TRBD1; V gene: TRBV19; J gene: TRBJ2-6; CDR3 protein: CASSIPQGAGANVLTF; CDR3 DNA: TGTGCCAGTAGTATCCCACAGGGGGCTGGGGCCAACGTCCTGACTTTC
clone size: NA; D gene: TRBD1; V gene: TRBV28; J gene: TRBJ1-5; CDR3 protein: CASKGQPNQPQHF; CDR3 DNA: TGTGCCAGCAAGGGACAGCCTAATCAGCCCCAGCATTTT
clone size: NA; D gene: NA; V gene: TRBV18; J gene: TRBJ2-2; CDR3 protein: CASSLGQGNTGELFF; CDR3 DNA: TGTGCCAGCTCACTGGGGCAGGGGAACACCGGGGAGCTGTTTTTT
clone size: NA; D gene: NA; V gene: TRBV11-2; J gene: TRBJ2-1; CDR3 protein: CASSLDGSPEFF; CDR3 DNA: TGTGCCAGCAGCTTAGATGGTAGCCCGGAGTTCTTC
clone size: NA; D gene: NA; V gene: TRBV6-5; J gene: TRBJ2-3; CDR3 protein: CASRQVTDTQYF; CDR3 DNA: TGTGCCAGTCGACAGGTCACAGATACGCAGTATTTT
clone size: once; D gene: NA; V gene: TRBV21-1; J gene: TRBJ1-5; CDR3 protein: CASSSRTGGSCNQPQHF; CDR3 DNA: TGTGCCAGCAGCTCTCGTACAGGGGGCTCGTGCAATCAGCCCCAGCATTTT
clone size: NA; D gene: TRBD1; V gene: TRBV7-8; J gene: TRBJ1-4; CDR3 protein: CASSGGTGEKLFF; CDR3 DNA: TGTGCCAGCAGCGGCGGGACAGGGGAAAAACTGTTTTTT
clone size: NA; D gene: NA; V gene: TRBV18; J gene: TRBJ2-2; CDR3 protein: CASSPLSQRNTGELFF; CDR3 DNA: TGTGCCAGCTCACCACTGTCACAGAGGAACACCGGGGAGCTGTTTTTT
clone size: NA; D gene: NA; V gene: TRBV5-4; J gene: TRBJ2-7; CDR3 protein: CASSLDAGRYYEQYF; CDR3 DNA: TGTGCCAGCAGCTTGGATGCGGGACGATACTACGAGCAGTACTTC
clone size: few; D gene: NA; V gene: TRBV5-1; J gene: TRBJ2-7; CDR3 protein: CASSLGWRSSYEQYF; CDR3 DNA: TGCGCCAGCAGCCTTGGGTGGAGGAGCTCCTACGAGCAGTACTTC
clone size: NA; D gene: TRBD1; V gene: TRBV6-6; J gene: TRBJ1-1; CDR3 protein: CASSYPGQGGTEAFF; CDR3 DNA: TGTGCCAGCAGTTATCCGGGACAGGGTGGGACTGAAGCTTTCTTT
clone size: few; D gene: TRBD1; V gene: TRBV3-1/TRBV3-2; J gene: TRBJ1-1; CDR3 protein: CASSLYGQGSEAFF; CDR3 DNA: TGTGCCAGCAGCCTATATGGACAGGGCTCTGAAGCTTTCTTT
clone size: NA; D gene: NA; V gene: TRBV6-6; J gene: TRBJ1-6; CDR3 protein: CASSREGPNSPLHF; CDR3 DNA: TGTGCCAGCAGTCGAGAGGGTCCCAATTCACCCCTCCACTTT
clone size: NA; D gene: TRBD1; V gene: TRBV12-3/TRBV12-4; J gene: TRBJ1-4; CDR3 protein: CAIKNQGDEKLFF; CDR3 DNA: TGTGCCATCAAGAACCAGGGGGATGAAAAACTGTTTTTT
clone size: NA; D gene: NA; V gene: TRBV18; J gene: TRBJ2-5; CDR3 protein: CASSPGYQETQYF; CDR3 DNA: TGTGCCAGCTCACCGGGCTACCAAGAGACCCAGTACTTC
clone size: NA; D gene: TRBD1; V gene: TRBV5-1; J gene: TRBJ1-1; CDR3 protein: CASSWTGFEDTEAFF; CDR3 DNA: TGCGCCAGCAGCTGGACAGGGTTTGAGGACACTGAAGCTTTCTTT
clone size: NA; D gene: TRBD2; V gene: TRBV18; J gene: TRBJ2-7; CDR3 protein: CASSPLAGGFSYEQYF; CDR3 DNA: TGTGCCAGCTCACCCTTAGCGGGAGGCTTCTCCTACGAGCAGTACTTC
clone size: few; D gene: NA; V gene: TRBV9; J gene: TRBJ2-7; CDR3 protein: CASSPRHLRDEQYF; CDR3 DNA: TGTGCCAGCAGCCCCCGACACCTTAGAGACGAGCAGTACTTC
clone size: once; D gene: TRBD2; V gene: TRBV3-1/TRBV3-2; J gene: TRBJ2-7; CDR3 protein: CASSQASLAGVKITSYEQYF; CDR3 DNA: TGTGCCAGCAGCCAAGCTTCGCTAGCGGGAGTCAAAATTACCTCCTACGAGCAGTACTTC
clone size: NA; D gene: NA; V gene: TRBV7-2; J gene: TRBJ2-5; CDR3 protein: CASSTRDQETQYF; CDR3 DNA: TGTGCCAGCAGCACCCGGGACCAAGAGACCCAGTACTTC
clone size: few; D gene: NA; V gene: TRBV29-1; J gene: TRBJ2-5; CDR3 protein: CSARPGAGEETQYF; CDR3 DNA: TGCAGCGCGAGACCTGGGGCAGGGGAAGAGACCCAGTACTTC
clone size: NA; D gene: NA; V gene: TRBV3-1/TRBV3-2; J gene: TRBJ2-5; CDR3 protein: CASSPTRVRETQYF; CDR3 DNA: TGTGCCAGCAGCCCGACCCGGGTGAGGGAGACCCAGTACTTC